The entry below describes one T cell receptor beta chain. The clone's antigen remains unknown. There are no base qualities to consult, and no much larger clone falls within one base. Participants in the prospective study were enrolled through a virtual design, were aged 18 to 89 years, and lived in about 25 United States geographic areas. Cohort assignment in the prospective study relied on participant-reported clinical history from a screening survey and a study questionnaire. Recovered participants in ImmuneRACE Cohort 3 were defined as having two consecutive negative NP/OP PCR tests, clearance from a healthcare professional, or resolution of symptoms. Mobile phlebotomists in the prospective study collected whole blood, serum and a nasopharyngeal or oropharyngeal swab from every participant. Prospective study participants could optionally give additional blood draws and questionnaires over an approximately two-month period. Before DNA extraction, prospective study blood samples were shipped either frozen or at room temperature.

This entry belongs to a study of blood T cell repertoires in COVID-19 (dated by TCRdb to the early 2020s). With respect to the entire study: Samples covering the acute and convalescent phases of COVID-19 were provided by collaborators in the United States, Italy and Spain. The material from the prospective study consisted of cDNA or gDNA derived from T cells, B-cell-depleted T cells, or PBMCs. The dataset comprised deeply sampled blood TCRbeta repertoires from subjects exposed to, actively infected with, or recovered from COVID-19. The repertoires were released in a freely available public database meant as a resource for research on the immune response to SARS-CoV-2. The samples were drawn from the first 160 participants of the ongoing ImmuneRACE study and from over a thousand subjects provided by 6 global collaborators. A de-identified subject ID, COVID-19 status, age in years and sex were almost always included in the sample metadata. Where HLA class I and class II types were available, the types were taken from metadata supplied by the sample provider, not from assay-based typing. The investigation overall reported the following: How much clinical and demographic metadata was included differed by source and by participant, and the metadata was provided uncurated.

The immunoSEQ Assay, a bias-controlled multiplex PCR, was used to amplify TCRbeta CDR3 regions from genomic DNA. As for the original processing: Within the assay, amplification of reference gene primers was used to estimate how many nucleated cells each sample contained. To quantify the absolute abundance of each unique TCRbeta CDR3 rearrangement, sequence reads were collapsed and filtered. For each sample, productive Simpson clonality was calculated as the square root of Simpson's diversity index over productive rearrangements. TCRdb stores this immuneACCESS table with in-frame sequences only. Part of the clones is absent; in the studies checked, under half of the shortfall reflects unresolved V genes, and no reason is known for the rest. V and J calls plus clone size are reproduced from that table; the DNA served to infer D and trimming. Within this sample are some 340,000 clones, with around 87% of them counted one time only. Approximately 5.3% of the sample goes to the ten largest clones.

The CDR3 numbers 15 residues from cysteine through phenylalanine. CDR3 DNA only is kept here, 45 bases in frame from base 1. The germline V end is reduced by 5 bases and the J end by 7 bases; junction bases left unmatched: 8. CDR1 and CDR2, looked up from the germline V gene (reference sequence), are MNHEY and SMNVEV. This sequence originates from a woman aged 30 to 39 who had recovered from COVID-19. The chain joins TRBV27 to TRBJ1-4, with 9 bases in between that match TRBD1. Source material: PBMCs or T cells enriched from blood (not recorded which). The CDR3 protein sequence reads: CASSTPTGGSEKLFF. The sequenced DNA is TGTGCCAGCAGTACGCCGACAGGGGGGTCTGAAAAACTGTTTTTT.